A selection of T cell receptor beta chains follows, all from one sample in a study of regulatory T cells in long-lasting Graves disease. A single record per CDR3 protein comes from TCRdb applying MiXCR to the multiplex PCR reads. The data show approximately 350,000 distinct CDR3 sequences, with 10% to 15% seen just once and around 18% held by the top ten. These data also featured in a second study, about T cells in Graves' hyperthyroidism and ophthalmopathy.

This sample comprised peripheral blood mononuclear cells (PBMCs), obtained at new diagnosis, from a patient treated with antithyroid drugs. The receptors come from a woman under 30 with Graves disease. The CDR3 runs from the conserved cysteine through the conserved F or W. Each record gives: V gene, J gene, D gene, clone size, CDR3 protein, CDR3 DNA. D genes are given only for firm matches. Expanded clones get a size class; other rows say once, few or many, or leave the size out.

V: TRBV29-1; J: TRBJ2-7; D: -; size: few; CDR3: CSVGVFWGTYEQYF; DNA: TGCAGCGTTGGGGTTTTTTGGGGAACCTACGAGCAGTACTTC
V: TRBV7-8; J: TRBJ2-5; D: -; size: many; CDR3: CASSLILRGWYYRETQYF; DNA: TGTGCCAGCAGCTTAATATTACGGGGTTGGTACTACAGGGAGACCCAGTACTTC
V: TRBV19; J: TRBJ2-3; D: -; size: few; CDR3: CASSRHLQGRSADTQYF; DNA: TGTGCCAGTAGTAGACACCTCCAGGGGAGGAGTGCAGATACGCAGTATTTT
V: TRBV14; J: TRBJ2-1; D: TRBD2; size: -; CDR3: CASSQVEAGVFYNEQFF; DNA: TGTGCCAGCAGCCAAGTGGAGGCGGGGGTCTTTTACAATGAGCAGTTCTTC
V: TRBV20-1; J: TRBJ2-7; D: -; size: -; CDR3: CSASREVLPYEQYF; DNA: TGCAGTGCTAGCCGAGAAGTTCTACCCTACGAGCAGTACTTC
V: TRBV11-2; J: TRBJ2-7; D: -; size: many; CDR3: CASSPRIAYEQYF; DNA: TGTGCCAGCAGCCCTCGGATTGCCTACGAGCAGTACTTC
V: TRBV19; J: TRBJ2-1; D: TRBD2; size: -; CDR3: CASSIGLAGANNEQFF; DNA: TGTGCCAGTAGTATAGGACTAGCGGGAGCAAACAATGAGCAGTTCTTC
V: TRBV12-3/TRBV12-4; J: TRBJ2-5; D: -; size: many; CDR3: CASSFMVGETQYF; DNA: TGTGCCAGCAGTTTTATGGTCGGAGAGACCCAGTACTTC
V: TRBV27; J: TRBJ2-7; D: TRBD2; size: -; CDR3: CASSPRLATAAEQYF; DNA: TGTGCCAGCAGTCCCAGACTAGCGACCGCCGCTGAGCAGTACTTC
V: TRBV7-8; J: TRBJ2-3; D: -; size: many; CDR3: CASSLLQEDTQYF; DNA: TGTGCCAGCAGCTTGTTACAGGAGGATACGCAGTATTTT
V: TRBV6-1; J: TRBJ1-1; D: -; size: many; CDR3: CASSEGGRSYTEAFF; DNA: TGTGCCAGCAGTGAAGGGGGACGTTCTTATACTGAAGCTTTCTTT
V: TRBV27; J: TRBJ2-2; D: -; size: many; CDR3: CATRAGGLGGELFF; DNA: TGTGCCACCAGGGCAGGAGGGCTTGGCGGGGAGCTGTTTTTT
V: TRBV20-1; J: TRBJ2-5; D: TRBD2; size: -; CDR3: CSAREFSGGSETQYF; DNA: TGCAGTGCTAGAGAATTTAGCGGGGGGTCAGAGACCCAGTACTTC
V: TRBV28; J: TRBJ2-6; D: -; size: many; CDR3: CASSLLLANSGANVLTF; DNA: TGTGCCAGCAGTTTATTGTTGGCCAACTCTGGGGCCAACGTCCTGACTTTC
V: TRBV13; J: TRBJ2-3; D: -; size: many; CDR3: CASSPLFGDTQYF; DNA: TGTGCCAGCAGCCCTCTCTTTGGCGATACGCAGTATTTT
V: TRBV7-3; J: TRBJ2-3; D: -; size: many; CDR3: CASSLTSITDTQYF; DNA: TGTGCCAGCAGCTTAACATCTATCACAGATACGCAGTATTTT
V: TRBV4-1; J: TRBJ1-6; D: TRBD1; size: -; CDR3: CASSQDIGGQGRSPLHF; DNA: TGCGCCAGCAGCCAAGATATAGGGGGACAGGGTCGATCACCCCTCCACTTT
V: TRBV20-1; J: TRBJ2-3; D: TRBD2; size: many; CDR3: CSASGLAGEWSTDTQYF; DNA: TGCAGTGCTAGCGGACTAGCGGGAGAGTGGAGCACAGATACGCAGTATTTT
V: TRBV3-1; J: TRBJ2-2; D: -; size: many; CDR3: CASSQRRAGDTGELFF; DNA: TGTGCCAGCAGCCAACGGAGAGCCGGGGACACCGGGGAGCTGTTTTTT
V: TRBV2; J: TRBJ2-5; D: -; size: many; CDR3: CASSATRKETQYF; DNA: TGTGCCAGCAGTGCCACTAGAAAAGAGACCCAGTACTTC
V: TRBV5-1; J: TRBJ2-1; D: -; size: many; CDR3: CASSREPYNEQFF; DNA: TGCGCCAGCAGCCGGGAGCCCTACAATGAGCAGTTCTTC
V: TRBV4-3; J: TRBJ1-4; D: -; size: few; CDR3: CASSQDQTAFKLFF; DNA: TGCGCCAGCAGCCAAGATCAGACAGCCTTCAAACTGTTTTTT
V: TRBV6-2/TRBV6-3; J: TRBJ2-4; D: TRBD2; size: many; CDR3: CASSSGLAGGYAKNIQYF; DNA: TGTGCCAGCAGTTCGGGACTAGCGGGAGGATACGCCAAAAACATTCAGTACTTC
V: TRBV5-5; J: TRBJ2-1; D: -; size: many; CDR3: CANSEGGEQFF; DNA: TGTGCCAACTCGGAGGGGGGTGAGCAGTTCTTC
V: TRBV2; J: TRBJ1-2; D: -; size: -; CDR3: CASSETEGRDGYTF; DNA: TGTGCCAGCAGTGAAACGGAGGGAAGGGATGGCTACACCTTC
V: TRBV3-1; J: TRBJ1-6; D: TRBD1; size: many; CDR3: CASSQGQGNSPLHF; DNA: TGTGCCAGCAGCCAAGGACAGGGGAATTCACCCCTCCACTTT
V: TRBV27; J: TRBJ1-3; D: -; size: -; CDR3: CASSLSFPGNSGNTIYF; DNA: TGTGCCAGCAGTTTATCGTTCCCTGGGAACTCTGGAAACACCATATATTTT
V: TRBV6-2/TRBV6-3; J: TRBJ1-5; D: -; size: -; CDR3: CASRDSIWNQPQHF; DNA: TGTGCCAGCAGGGACAGTATTTGGAATCAGCCCCAGCATTTT
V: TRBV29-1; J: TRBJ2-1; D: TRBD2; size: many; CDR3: CSELLAGYNEQFF; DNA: TGCAGCGAGTTACTAGCGGGATACAATGAGCAGTTCTTC
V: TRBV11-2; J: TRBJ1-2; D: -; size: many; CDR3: CASSTEEGRGYTF; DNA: TGTGCCAGCAGCACAGAGGAGGGAAGAGGCTACACCTTC
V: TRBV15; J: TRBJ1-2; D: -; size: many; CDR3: CATSRVRDKKPFDYGYTF; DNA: TGTGCCACCAGCAGGGTCCGGGACAAAAAACCTTTTGACTATGGCTACACCTTC
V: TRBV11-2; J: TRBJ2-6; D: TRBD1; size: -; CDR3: CASSPAPGTGISGANVLTF; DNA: TGTGCCAGCAGCCCCGCCCCCGGGACAGGGATCTCTGGGGCCAACGTCCTGACTTTC
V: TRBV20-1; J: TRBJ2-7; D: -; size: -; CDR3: CSARDRMRYEQYF; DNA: TGCAGTGCTAGAGATCGGATGCGGTACGAGCAGTACTTC
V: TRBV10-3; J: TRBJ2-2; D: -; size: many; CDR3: CAISEEELPANTGELFF; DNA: TGTGCCATCAGTGAGGAGGAACTACCAGCGAACACCGGGGAGCTGTTTTTT
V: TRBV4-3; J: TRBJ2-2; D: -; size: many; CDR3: CASSRQYTGELFF; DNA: TGCGCCAGCAGTCGACAGTACACCGGGGAGCTGTTTTTT
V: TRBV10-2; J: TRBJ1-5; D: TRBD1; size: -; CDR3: CASSESTGVRQPQHF; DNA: TGCGCCAGCAGTGAGTCCACAGGGGTTCGTCAGCCCCAGCATTTT
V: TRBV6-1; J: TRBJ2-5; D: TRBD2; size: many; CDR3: CASRLGLAGAQETQYF; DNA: TGTGCCAGCAGATTAGGACTAGCGGGGGCCCAAGAGACCCAGTACTTC
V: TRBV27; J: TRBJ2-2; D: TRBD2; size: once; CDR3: CASSPPLAGRNTGELFF; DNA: TGTGCCAGCAGTCCTCCCTTAGCGGGAAGAAACACCGGGGAGCTGTTTTTT
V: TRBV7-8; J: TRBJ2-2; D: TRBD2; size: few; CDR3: CASSLGLAGVGGELFF; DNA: TGTGCCAGCAGCTTAGGACTAGCGGGAGTAGGCGGGGAGCTGTTTTTT